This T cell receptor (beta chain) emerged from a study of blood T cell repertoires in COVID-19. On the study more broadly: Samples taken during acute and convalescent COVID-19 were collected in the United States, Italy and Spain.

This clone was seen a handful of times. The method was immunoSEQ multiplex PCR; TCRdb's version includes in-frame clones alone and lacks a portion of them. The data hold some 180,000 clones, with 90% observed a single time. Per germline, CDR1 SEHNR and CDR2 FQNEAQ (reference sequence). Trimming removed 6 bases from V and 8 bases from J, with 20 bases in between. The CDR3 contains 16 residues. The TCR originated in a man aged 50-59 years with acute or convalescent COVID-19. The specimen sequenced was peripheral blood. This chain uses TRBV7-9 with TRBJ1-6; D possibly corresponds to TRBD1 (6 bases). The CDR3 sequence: CASSPMKTGRDSPLHF. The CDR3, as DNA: TGTGCCAGCAGTCCAATGAAGACAGGCCGGGATTCACCCCTCCACTTT.